A selection of T cell receptor beta chains follows, all from one sample in a study of vaccination effects on CD4 cells after COVID-19. Repertoires were generated with immunoSEQ multiplex PCR, while TCRdb's copy carries only in-frame clones and drops some. The sample records more than 50,000 clones, about four fifths being singletons. Their cognate antigens are unknown. The sequences come from CD4+ T cells from PBMCs cultured with HCoV-229E spike peptides, collected before COVID-19 vaccination. These receptors were obtained from a human donor who received a COVID-19 vaccine. Each CDR3 is given with its conserved first and last residue. Each record gives: J gene, clone size, V gene, CDR3 length, D gene, CDR3 DNA, CDR3 protein. The D gene is left open where the match is weak. Some rows mark clone size as missing; the rest say once, few, many or name a class of expanded clone.

>TRBJ2-3|.|TRBV7-9|16|TRBD1
TGTGCCAGCAGCCCCCAGACAGGGCTCCGCTCAGATACGCAGTATTTT
CASSPQTGLRSDTQYF
>TRBJ2-5|.|TRBV5-6|14|.
TGTGCCAGCATCAAACTAGCTGGGTTGGAGACCCAGTACTTC
CASIKLAGLETQYF
>TRBJ2-2|.|TRBV5-4|16|TRBD2
TGTGCCAGCAGCTTGGGCGCGGGAGGGTTAATCGGGGAGCTGTTTTTT
CASSLGAGGLIGELFF
>TRBJ1-2|.|TRBV9|12|.
TGTGCCAGCAGTCGGGGAAACTATGGCTACACCTTC
CASSRGNYGYTF
>TRBJ2-2|.|TRBV10-3|13|TRBD1
TGTGCCATCCGGGACAGGGGGTCCGGGGAGCTGTTTTTT
CAIRDRGSGELFF
>TRBJ1-4|.|TRBV5-1|15|TRBD1
TGCGCCAGCAGCGCTCAGACAGGGGAAAATGAAAAACTGTTTTTT
CASSAQTGENEKLFF
>TRBJ1-2|.|TRBV13|13|.
TGTGCCAGCAGCTTTGGTCGGAGCTATGGCTACACCTTC
CASSFGRSYGYTF
>TRBJ2-1|once|TRBV4-3|16|TRBD2
TGCGCCAGCAGCCAAGAAGTTGGGACTAGCGGGCAAGAGCAGTTCTTC
CASSQEVGTSGQEQFF
>TRBJ1-2|.|TRBV2|13|TRBD1
TGTGCCAGCAGGGGGGGGACAGCCTATGGCTACACCTTC
CASRGGTAYGYTF
>TRBJ1-2|.|TRBV7-2|13|.
TGTGCCAGCAGCTTATCAACAGGCTATGGCTACACCTTC
CASSLSTGYGYTF
>TRBJ1-2|once|TRBV24-1|14|.
TGTGCCACCAGTGATTCCAGGGGTGGCTATGGCTACACCTTC
CATSDSRGGYGYTF
>TRBJ2-1|.|TRBV5-5|15|.
TGTGCCAGCAGCTTGGGTGGGGCCGGCCGGGATGAGCAGTTCTTC
CASSLGGAGRDEQFF